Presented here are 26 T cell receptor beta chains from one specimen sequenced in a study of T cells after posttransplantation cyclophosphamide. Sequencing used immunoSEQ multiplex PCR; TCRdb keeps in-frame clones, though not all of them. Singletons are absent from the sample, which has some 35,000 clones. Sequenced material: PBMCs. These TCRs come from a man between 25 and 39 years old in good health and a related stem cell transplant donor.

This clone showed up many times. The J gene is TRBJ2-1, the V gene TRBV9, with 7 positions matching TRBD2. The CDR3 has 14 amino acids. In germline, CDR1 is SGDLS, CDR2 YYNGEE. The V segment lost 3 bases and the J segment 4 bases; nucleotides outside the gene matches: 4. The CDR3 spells CASSAGGDYNEQFF. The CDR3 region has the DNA TGTGCCAGCAGCGCGGGGGGAGATTACAATGAGCAGTTCTTC.

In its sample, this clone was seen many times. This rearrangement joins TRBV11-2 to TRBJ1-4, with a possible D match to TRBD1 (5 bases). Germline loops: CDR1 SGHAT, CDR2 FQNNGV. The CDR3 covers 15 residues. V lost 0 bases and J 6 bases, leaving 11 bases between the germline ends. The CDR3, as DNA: TGTGCCAGCAGCTTAGAGGCAGGGATGGATGAAAAACTGTTTTTT. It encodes CASSLEAGMDEKLFF.

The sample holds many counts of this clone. DNA for the CDR3: TGTGCCAGCTCACCGACTAGCGGGACCTCTGGGGCCAACGTCCTGACTTTC. Protein sequence: CASSPTSGTSGANVLTF. The V and J genes are TRBV18 and TRBJ2-6; 11 nucleotides match TRBD2. J gave up 0 bases and V 3 bases, and 1 base lay outside the gene matches. CDR1 is KGHSH and CDR2 is LQKENI in the germline V gene. The CDR3 has 17 residues.

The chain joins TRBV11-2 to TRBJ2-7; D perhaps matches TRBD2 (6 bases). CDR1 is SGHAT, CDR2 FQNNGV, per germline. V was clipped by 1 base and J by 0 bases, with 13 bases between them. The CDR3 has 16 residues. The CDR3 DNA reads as TGTGCCAGCAGCTTAGTTGGCGGGGTGAGCTCCTACGAGCAGTACTTC. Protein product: CASSLVGGVSSYEQYF.

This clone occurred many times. CDR3 sequence: CATSRHGQNDYTF. CDR3 nucleotides: TGTGCCACCAGCAGACACGGACAGAACGACTACACCTTC. This chain connects TRBV15 to TRBJ1-2; D is perhaps TRBD1 (6 bases). The germline V and J ends were trimmed by 2 bases and 10 bases, with 14 bases remaining between them. CDR1 and CDR2 from the germline V gene are LNHNV and YYDKDF (reference sequence). This CDR3 region has 13 residues.

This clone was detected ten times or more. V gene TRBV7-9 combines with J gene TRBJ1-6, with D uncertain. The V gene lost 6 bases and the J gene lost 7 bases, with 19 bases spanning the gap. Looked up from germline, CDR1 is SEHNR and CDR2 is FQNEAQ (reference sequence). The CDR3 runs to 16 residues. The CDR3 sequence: CASSSLSIAANSPLHF. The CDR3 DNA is TGTGCCAGCAGTTCTCTTTCCATAGCAGCCAATTCACCCCTCCACTTT.

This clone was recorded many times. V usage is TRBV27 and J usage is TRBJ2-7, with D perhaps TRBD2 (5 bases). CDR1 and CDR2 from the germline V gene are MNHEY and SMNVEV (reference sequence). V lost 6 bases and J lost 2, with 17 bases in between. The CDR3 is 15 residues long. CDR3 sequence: CASSLSLVGAYEQYF. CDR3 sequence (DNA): TGTGCCAGCAGCCTATCCCTGGTCGGGGCCTACGAGCAGTACTTC.

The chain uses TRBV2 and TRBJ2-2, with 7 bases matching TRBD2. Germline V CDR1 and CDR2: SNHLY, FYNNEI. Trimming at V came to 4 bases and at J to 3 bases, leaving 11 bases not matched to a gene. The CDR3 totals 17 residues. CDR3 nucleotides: TGTGCCAGCAGTGGAAATCGGGACTATTTAGACACCGGGGAGCTGTTTTTT. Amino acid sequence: CASSGNRDYLDTGELFF.

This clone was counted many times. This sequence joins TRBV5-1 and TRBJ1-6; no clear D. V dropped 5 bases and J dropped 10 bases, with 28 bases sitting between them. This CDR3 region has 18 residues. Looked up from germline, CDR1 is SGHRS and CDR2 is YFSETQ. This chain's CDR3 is CASRDNLGQVKIASPLHF. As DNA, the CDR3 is TGCGCCAGCAGAGATAATTTAGGGCAGGTCAAGATTGCCTCACCCCTCCACTTT.

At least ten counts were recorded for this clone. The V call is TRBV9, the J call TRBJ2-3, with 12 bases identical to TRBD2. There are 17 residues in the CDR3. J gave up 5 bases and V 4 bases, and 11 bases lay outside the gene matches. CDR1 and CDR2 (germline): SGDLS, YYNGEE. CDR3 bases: TGTGCCAGCAGCCCCTCTAGCGGGGGGGCCCGGAAAGATACGCAGTATTTT. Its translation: CASSPSSGGARKDTQYF.

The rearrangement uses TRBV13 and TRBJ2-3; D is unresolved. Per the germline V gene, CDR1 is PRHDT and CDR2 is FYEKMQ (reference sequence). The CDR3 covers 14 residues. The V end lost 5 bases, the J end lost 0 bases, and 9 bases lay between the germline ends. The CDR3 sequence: CASSPDTSTDTQYF. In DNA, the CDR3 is TGTGCCAGCAGCCCCGACACCAGCACAGATACGCAGTATTTT.

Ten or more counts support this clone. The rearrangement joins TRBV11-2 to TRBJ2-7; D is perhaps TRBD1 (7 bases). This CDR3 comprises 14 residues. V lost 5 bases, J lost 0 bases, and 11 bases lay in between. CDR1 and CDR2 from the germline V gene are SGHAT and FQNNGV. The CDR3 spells CASSPGGTSYEQYF. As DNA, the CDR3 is TGTGCCAGCAGCCCAGGGGGGACCTCCTACGAGCAGTACTTC. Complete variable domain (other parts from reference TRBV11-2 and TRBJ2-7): EAGVAQSPRYKIIEKRQSVAFWCNPISGHATLYWYQQILGQGPKLLIQFQNNGVVDDSQLPKDRFSAERLKGVDSTLKIQPAKLEDSAVYLCASSPGGTSYEQYFGPGTRLTVT.

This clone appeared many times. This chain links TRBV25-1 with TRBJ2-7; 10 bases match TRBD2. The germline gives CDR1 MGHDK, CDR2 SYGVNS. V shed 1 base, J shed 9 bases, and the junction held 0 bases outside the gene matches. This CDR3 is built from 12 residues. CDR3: CASSELAGGQYF. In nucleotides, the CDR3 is TGTGCCAGCAGTGAATTAGCGGGAGGGCAGTACTTC.

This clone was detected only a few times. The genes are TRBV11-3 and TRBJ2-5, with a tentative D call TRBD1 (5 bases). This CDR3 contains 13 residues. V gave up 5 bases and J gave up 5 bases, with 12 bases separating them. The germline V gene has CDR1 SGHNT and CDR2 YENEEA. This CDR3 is CASSPDNLETQYF. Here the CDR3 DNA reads TGTGCCAGCAGCCCGGACAACTTGGAGACCCAGTACTTC. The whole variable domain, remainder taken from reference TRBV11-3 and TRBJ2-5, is EAGVVQSPRYKIIEKKQPVAFWCNPISGHNTLYWYLQNLGQGPELLIRYENEEAVDDSQLPKDRFSAERLKGVDSTLKIQPAELGDSAVYLCASSPDNLETQYFGPGTRLLVL.

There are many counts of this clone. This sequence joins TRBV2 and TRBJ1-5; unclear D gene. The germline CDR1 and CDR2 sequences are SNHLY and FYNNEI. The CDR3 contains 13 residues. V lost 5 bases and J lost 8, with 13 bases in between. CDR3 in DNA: TGTGCCAGCAGTCTCTCCCCCCCGGAGCCCCAGCATTTT. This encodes CASSLSPPEPQHF.

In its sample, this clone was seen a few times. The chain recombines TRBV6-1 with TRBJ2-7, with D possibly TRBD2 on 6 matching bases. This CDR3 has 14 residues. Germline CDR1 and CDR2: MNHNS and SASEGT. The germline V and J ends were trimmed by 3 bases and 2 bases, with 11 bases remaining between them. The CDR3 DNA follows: TGTGCCAGCAGTGAGGGGGGTTGGCCCTACGAGCAGTACTTC. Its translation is CASSEGGWPYEQYF.

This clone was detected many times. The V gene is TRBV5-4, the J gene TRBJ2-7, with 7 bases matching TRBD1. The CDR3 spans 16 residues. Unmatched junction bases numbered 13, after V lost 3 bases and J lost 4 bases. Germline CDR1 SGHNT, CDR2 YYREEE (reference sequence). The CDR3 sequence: CASSSSPGTAAYEQYF. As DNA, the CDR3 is TGTGCCAGCAGCTCCAGTCCCGGGACAGCCGCTTACGAGCAGTACTTC.

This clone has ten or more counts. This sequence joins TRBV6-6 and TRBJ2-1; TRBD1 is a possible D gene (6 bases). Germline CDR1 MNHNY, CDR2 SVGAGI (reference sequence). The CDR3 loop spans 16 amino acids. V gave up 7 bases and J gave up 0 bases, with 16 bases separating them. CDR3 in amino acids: CASTSQPGASYNEQFF. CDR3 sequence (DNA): TGTGCCAGCACCTCACAGCCAGGGGCCTCCTACAATGAGCAGTTCTTC.

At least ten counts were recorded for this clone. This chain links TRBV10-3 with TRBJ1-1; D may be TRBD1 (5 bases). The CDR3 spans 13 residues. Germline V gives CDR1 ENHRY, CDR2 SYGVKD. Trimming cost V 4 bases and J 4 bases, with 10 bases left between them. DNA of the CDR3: TGTGCCATCAGTGTTGACAGTGGCACTGAAGCTTTCTTT. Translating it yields CAISVDSGTEAFF.

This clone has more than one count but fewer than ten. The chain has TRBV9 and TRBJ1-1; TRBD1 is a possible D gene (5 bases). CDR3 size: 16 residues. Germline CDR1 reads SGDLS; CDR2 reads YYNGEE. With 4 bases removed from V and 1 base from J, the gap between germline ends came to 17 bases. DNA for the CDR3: TGTGCCAGCAGCCTCGGTGGAGACAGAGCGAACACTGAAGCTTTCTTT. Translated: CASSLGGDRANTEAFF.

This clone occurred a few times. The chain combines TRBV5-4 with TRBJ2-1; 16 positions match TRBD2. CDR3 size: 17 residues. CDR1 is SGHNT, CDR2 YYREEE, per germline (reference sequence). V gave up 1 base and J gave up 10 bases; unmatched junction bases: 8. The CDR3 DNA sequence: TGTGCCAGCAGCTTGACCCCCGGGACTAGCGGGGGGGCCGAGCAGTTCTTC. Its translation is CASSLTPGTSGGAEQFF. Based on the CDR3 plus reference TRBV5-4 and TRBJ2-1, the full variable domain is ETGVTQSPTHLIKTRGQQVTLRCSSQSGHNTVSWYQQALGQGPQFIFQYYREEENGRGNFPPRFSGLQFPNYSSELNVNALELDDSALYLCASSLTPGTSGGAEQFFGPGTRLTVL.

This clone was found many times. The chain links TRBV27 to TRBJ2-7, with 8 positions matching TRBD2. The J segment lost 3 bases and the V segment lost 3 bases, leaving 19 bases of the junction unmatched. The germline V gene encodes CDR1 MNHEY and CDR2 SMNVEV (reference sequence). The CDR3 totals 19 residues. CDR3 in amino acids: CASSLGLPDSRSGGYEQYF. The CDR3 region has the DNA TGTGCCAGCAGTTTGGGCCTGCCCGATTCACGGAGCGGGGGCTACGAGCAGTACTTC.

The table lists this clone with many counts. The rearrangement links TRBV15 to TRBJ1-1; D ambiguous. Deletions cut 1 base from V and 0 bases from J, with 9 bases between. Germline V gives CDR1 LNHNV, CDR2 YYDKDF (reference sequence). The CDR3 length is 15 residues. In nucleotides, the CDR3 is TGTGCCACCAGCAGAGGGACTCAGGTGAACACTGAAGCTTTCTTT. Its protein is CATSRGTQVNTEAFF.

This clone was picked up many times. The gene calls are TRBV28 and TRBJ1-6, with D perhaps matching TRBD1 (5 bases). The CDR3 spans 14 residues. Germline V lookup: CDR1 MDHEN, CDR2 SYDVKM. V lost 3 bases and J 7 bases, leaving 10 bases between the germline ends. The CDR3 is CASSLSGENSPLHF. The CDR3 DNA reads TGTGCCAGCAGTTTGTCGGGGGAGAATTCACCCCTCCACTTT.

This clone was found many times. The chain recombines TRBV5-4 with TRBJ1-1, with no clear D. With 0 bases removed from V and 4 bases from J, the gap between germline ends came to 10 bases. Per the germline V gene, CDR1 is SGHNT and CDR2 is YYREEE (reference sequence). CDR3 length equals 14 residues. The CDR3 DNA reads TGTGCCAGCAGCTTGGAGAGGGCAGGCACTGAAGCTTTCTTT. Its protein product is CASSLERAGTEAFF.

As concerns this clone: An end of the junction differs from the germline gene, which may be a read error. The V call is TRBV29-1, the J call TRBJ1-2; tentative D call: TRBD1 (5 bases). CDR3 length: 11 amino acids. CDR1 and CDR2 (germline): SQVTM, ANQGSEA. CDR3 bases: TGCAGCGCTGACAGCAACTATCGCTACACCTTC. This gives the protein CSADSNYRYTF.